The next 24 T cell receptor beta chains were all read from a single sample in a study of blood T cells in healthy people across ages. Primers used in a second PCR of roughly 7 to 12 cycles were a sample-barcoded 5' primer and a J-beta primer mix. MiXCR, applied by TCRdb to the 5' RACE reads, yields one record per CDR3 protein. This sample carries some 370,000 distinct CDR3 sequences, approximately 52% of them seen once, and the ten largest clones take 45% to 60%. The sample taken for sequencing was blood. These receptors were obtained from a man between 60 and 75 years old in good health.

The chain uses TRBV6-2 or TRBV6-3 and TRBJ2-2; the match to TRBD1 covers 8 bases. The CDR3 is made up of 16 amino acids. Trimming removed 5 bases from V and 4 bases from J; junction bases left unmatched: 9. Per the germline V gene, CDR1 is MNHEY and CDR2 is SVGEGT. CDR3 DNA: TGTGCCAGCAGTACGGTGGACAGGGTTTTCACCGGGGAGCTGTTTTTT. It specifies CASSTVDRVFTGELFF.

J is TRBJ2-1 and V is TRBV29-1; 9 bases are a match to TRBD2. J lost 7 bases, V lost 5 bases, and 9 bases had no gene match. The CDR3 is made up of 14 amino acids. CDR1 and CDR2 from the germline V gene are SQVTM and ANQGSEA. CDR3 nucleotides: TGCAGCGTTAATGGCGGGAGGGCCAGTAATGAGCAGTTCTTC. Protein product: CSVNGGRASNEQFF.

As to this clonotype: A much larger clone sits a single nucleotide away, making a read error possible. The chain recombines TRBV27 with TRBJ1-1; D is undetermined. The CDR3 spans 13 residues. The germline gives CDR1 MNHEY, CDR2 SMNVEV (reference sequence). DNA of the CDR3: TGTGCCAGCAGTCGGGCCTGGAACATTGAAGCTTTCTTT. Encoded protein: CASSRAWNIEAFF.

The sample holds a few counts of this clonotype. The V and J genes are TRBV20-1 and TRBJ2-3; possibly TRBD2 for D (6 bases). Germline CDR1 DFQATT, CDR2 SNEGSKA (reference sequence). CDR3 length: 17 residues. The ends were cut back, 0 bases at V and 0 bases at J, with 16 bases in the middle. The CDR3 DNA sequence: TGCAGTGCTAGAGATCATCGGGAGCCAATTAGCACAGATACGCAGTATTTT. It is translated as CSARDHREPISTDTQYF.

The V and J genes are TRBV9 and TRBJ2-5; TRBD1 is a possible D gene (5 bases). The CDR3 runs 15 residues. V gave up 4 bases and J gave up 5 bases, with 18 bases separating them. CDR1 and CDR2 (germline): SGDLS, YYNGEE. Written as DNA, the CDR3 is TGTGCCAGCAGCCCTTCCCCGCTAGGGGTGGAGACCCAGTACTTC. Translating gives CASSPSPLGVETQYF.

The chain has TRBV29-1 and TRBJ2-6; D call uncertain. CDR1 is SQVTM and CDR2 is ANQGSEA in the germline V gene. The ends were cut back, 7 bases at V and 4 bases at J, with 11 bases in the middle. The CDR3 contains 13 residues. CDR3 in DNA: TGCAGCGCTCGGGTTACGGGGGCCAACGTCCTGACTTTC. Amino acids: CSARVTGANVLTF.

This clonotype was seen a single time. The chain uses TRBV20-1 and TRBJ2-5, with TRBD2 identical over 7 bases. Germline CDR1 DFQATT, CDR2 SNEGSKA (reference sequence). The CDR3 sequence is 13 residues long. The CDR3 DNA reads TGCAGGGCTTCGGGAGGCCTTCCCTACAAGCAGTACTTC. Translation: CRASGGLPYKQYF.

This clonotype is medium-sized in the sample. The rearrangement links TRBV7-2 to TRBJ2-1; 7 nucleotides match TRBD2. This CDR3 spans 16 amino acids. The V gene's germline CDR1 is SGHTA and CDR2 FQGNSA. V was pared by 4 bases and J by 4 bases, with 10 bases of the junction left unmatched. In DNA, the CDR3 is TGTGCCAGCAGCTCCGTAGCGGGTGGAACTTACAATGAGCAGTTCTTC. Translation gives CASSSVAGGTYNEQFF.

V is TRBV24-1 and J is TRBJ2-4; no clear D gene. Germline values: CDR1 KGHDR, CDR2 SFDVKD. V lost 3 bases to trimming and J lost 0 bases, with 8 bases between them. The CDR3 length is 15 residues. CDR3 loop: CATSDTDVAKNIQYF. The DNA for the CDR3 is TGTGCCACCAGTGATACCGATGTAGCCAAAAACATTCAGTACTTC.

This clonotype was seen repeatedly, ten times or more. The chain links TRBV3-1 to TRBJ2-5; weak D call: TRBD2 (6 bases). The CDR3 is made up of 15 amino acids. Germline loops: CDR1 LGHDT, CDR2 YNNKEL (reference sequence). The V and J ends lost 0 bases and 5 bases respectively, with 13 bases between them. CDR3 DNA sequence: TGTGCCAGCAGCCAAGATTCAGGCGGAGGGGAGACCCAGTACTTC. It yields the protein CASSQDSGGGETQYF.

This chain links TRBV5-5 with TRBJ1-5, with D perhaps matching TRBD1 (5 bases). This CDR3 has 14 amino acids. From germline, CDR1 is SGHKS and CDR2 YYEKEE (reference sequence). V was trimmed by 3 bases and J by 1 base, leaving 8 bases between them. The CDR3 DNA reads TGTGCCAGCAGCTCGGGACGGAGCAATCAGCCCCAGCATTTT. The encoded protein is CASSSGRSNQPQHF.

The table lists this clonotype with a count of one. The V call is TRBV7-3, the J call TRBJ2-1; D is perhaps TRBD1 (6 bases). Germline values: CDR1 SGHTA, CDR2 FQGTGA. Trimming shortened V by 1 base and J by 5 bases, and 6 bases separated the two germline ends. The CDR3 loop spans 13 amino acids. The CDR3 loop reads CASSLRTDNEQFF. The CDR3 DNA follows: TGTGCCAGCAGCTTAAGGACAGACAATGAGCAGTTCTTC. The full variable domain, rest sourced from reference TRBV7-3 and TRBJ2-1, is GAGVSQTPSNKVTEKGKYVELRCDPISGHTALYWYRQSLGQGPEFLIYFQGTGAADDSGLPNDRFFAVRPEGSVSTLKIQRTERGDSAVYLCASSLRTDNEQFFGPGTRLTVL.

The V gene is TRBV7-8, the J gene TRBJ2-7, with TRBD1 identical over 9 bases. Trimming at V came to 4 bases and at J to 3 bases, leaving 4 bases not matched to a gene. The CDR3 runs 14 residues. CDR1 SGHVS and CDR2 FQNEAQ come from the germline V gene. CDR3 residues: CASSSGQGDYEQYF. In DNA, the CDR3 is TGTGCCAGCAGCTCGGGACAGGGCGACTACGAGCAGTACTTC.

The chain couples TRBV29-1 to TRBJ2-1; D remains ambiguous. The germline CDR1 and CDR2 sequences are SQVTM and ANQGSEA. Trimming took off 7 bases at V and 0 bases at J, with 10 bases between the two ends. The length of the CDR3 is 13 residues. DNA for the CDR3: TGCAGCGCTCCACATTACTCCTACAATGAGCAGTTCTTC. Translation gives CSAPHYSYNEQFF.

Regarding this clonotype: A junction boundary mismatches the germline segment, possibly from a read error. J is TRBJ2-1 and V is TRBV15, with a tentative D call TRBD2 (6 bases). CDR3 length equals 14 residues. Germline V CDR1 and CDR2: LNHNV, YYDKDF (reference sequence). The CDR3, as DNA: TGTGCCACCGGCAGGGTGGCTAGCGCCGGCGAGCAGTTCTTC. This codes for CATGRVASAGEQFF.

The chain is built from TRBV5-1 and TRBJ1-2; 9 bases align to TRBD1. The V gene's germline CDR1 is SGHRS and CDR2 YFSETQ. The CDR3 contains 14 residues. V lost 5 bases, J lost 6 bases, and 8 bases stayed unmatched. Written as DNA, the CDR3 is TGCGCCAGCAGATACCAACAGGGGGCCGATGGCTACACCTTC. Encoded protein: CASRYQQGADGYTF.

The V call is TRBV3-1, the J call TRBJ2-1, with 8 bases aligning to TRBD2. The germline gives CDR1 LGHDT, CDR2 YNNKEL (reference sequence). J was trimmed by 7 bases and V by 3 bases; bases with no gene match: 2. This CDR3 contains 13 residues. The chain's CDR3 is CASSHPSGNEQFF. CDR3 coding DNA: TGTGCCAGCAGCCATCCTAGCGGGAATGAGCAGTTCTTC.

This clonotype was recorded a few times. The chain combines TRBV7-9 with TRBJ1-5, with D uncertain. Trimming took 0 bases from V and 7 from J, leaving 4 bases between them. This CDR3 is 12 amino acids long. Germline CDR1 and CDR2: SEHNR and FQNEAQ (reference sequence). The CDR3 DNA reads TGTGCCAGCAGCTTAGCGGCCCAGCCCCAGCATTTT. Protein sequence: CASSLAAQPQHF.

The chain combines TRBV5-5 with TRBJ2-3, with 7 bases identical to TRBD1. Germline lookup yields CDR1 SGHKS and CDR2 YYEKEE (reference sequence). The CDR3 loop spans 15 amino acids. Trimming at V came to 0 bases and at J to 7 bases, leaving 8 bases not matched to a gene. The DNA of the CDR3 is TGTGCCAGCAGCTTGGGTATGAGGGGGCGAAATACGCAGTATTTT. Protein: CASSLGMRGRNTQYF.

The chain is built from TRBV24-1 and TRBJ2-4, with 7 bases matching TRBD2. In germline, CDR1 is KGHDR, CDR2 SFDVKD. Germline trimming cut 4 bases from V and 6 bases from J; bases unmatched to any gene: 11. This CDR3 contains 16 residues. The CDR3 nucleotides read TGTGCCACCAGTGACCCAGGCGGGTCGGGGGGAAACATTCAGTACTTC. Amino acids: CATSDPGGSGGNIQYF.

This clonotype was counted only a few times. The gene calls are TRBV5-1 and TRBJ2-6; perhaps TRBD1 as D (5 bases). Deletions cut 4 bases from V and 0 bases from J, with 17 bases between. CDR1 and CDR2 (germline): SGHRS, YFSETQ. This CDR3 spans 18 amino acids. The CDR3 sequence: CASSVAGSHTSGANVLTF. The CDR3 DNA reads TGCGCCAGCAGCGTAGCAGGGTCCCACACCTCTGGGGCCAACGTCCTGACTTTC.

This clonotype has more than one count but fewer than ten. The CDR3 sequence is CSAPKRLAGVYTQYF. CDR3 DNA sequence: TGCAGTGCCCCAAAACGACTAGCGGGCGTTTATACGCAGTATTTT. V and J are TRBV20-1 and TRBJ2-3; 10 positions match TRBD2. This CDR3 has 15 amino acids. Germline CDR1 DFQATT, CDR2 SNEGSKA (reference sequence). With V trimmed by 6 bases and J by 7 bases, 13 bases remained unmatched.

This chain connects TRBV7-9 to TRBJ1-2; the D is unclear. CDR1 and CDR2 from the germline V gene are SEHNR and FQNEAQ (reference sequence). V gave up 1 base and J gave up 2 bases, with 8 bases separating them. CDR3 size: 14 residues. The chain's CDR3 is CASSLGIGNYGYTF. The CDR3 DNA reads TGTGCCAGCAGCTTAGGCATAGGGAACTATGGCTACACCTTC.

This chain's CDR3 is CASSFLPGTENYGYTF. Written as DNA, the CDR3 is TGTGCCAGCAGTTTCCTACCCGGGACAGAAAACTATGGCTACACCTTC. V usage is TRBV12-3 or TRBV12-4 and J usage is TRBJ1-2; the match to TRBD1 covers 7 bases. The CDR3 spans 16 residues. V shed 3 bases and J 2 bases; nucleotides not matched to a gene: 9.